This is a list of T cell receptor beta chains from one sample in a study of control samples from healthy donors and cancer patients. TCRdb's copy holds only in-frame clones and misses some; the assay was immunoSEQ multiplex PCR. The sample lists some 130,000 clones, 75% to 95% occurring once. The sequenced sample was blood. The receptors originated from a middle-aged man in good health. Both conserved end residues are part of each CDR3. A D gene is named only where the DNA matches it firmly. Not all rows give a size; the values are once, few, many and, for expanded clones, a class.

clone_size | j_call | v_call | d_call | cdr3_aa | cdr3_nt
- | TRBJ2-3 | TRBV9 | TRBD2 | CASSTTLSGGTDTQYF | TGTGCCAGCAGCACAACTTTAAGCGGGGGCACAGATACGCAGTATTTT
- | TRBJ2-5 | TRBV5-1 | TRBD2 | CASSLLAGEETQYF | TGCGCCAGCAGCTTACTAGCGGGTGAAGAGACCCAGTACTTC
- | TRBJ1-6 | TRBV19 | TRBD1 | CASSHGTDNSPLHF | TGTGCCAGTAGTCACGGGACAGATAATTCACCCCTCCACTTT
- | TRBJ1-5 | TRBV10-2 | - | CATQGELNQPQHF | TGCGCCACACAGGGAGAGCTCAATCAGCCCCAGCATTTT
- | TRBJ2-1 | TRBV18 | TRBD1 | CASSRKGAPGYNEQFF | TGTGCCAGCTCAAGGAAGGGGGCGCCGGGCTACAATGAGCAGTTCTTC
- | TRBJ1-4 | TRBV6-1 | TRBD1 | CASSEGRGFEKLFF | TGTGCCAGCAGTGAGGGCAGGGGGTTTGAAAAACTGTTTTTT
once | TRBJ2-7 | TRBV5-4 | TRBD2 | CASSPGGGLSYEQYF | TGTGCCAGCAGCCCGGGGGGGGGTCTCAGCTACGAGCAGTACTTC
- | TRBJ2-5 | TRBV29-1 | TRBD2 | CSVSLGLAGAQETQYF | TGCAGCGTTTCCTTGGGACTAGCGGGGGCTCAAGAGACCCAGTACTTC
once | TRBJ1-2 | TRBV6-5 | - | CASSYEGVYGYTF | TGTGCCAGCAGTTATGAAGGGGTCTATGGCTACACCTTC
- | TRBJ1-5 | TRBV19 | - | CASTILGGLQPQHF | TGTGCCAGCACAATACTCGGGGGGCTTCAGCCCCAGCATTTT
once | TRBJ1-1 | TRBV9 | - | CASSPHPDTEAFF | TGTGCCAGCAGCCCCCATCCAGACACTGAAGCTTTCTTT
- | TRBJ2-3 | TRBV9 | - | CASNPEGFIPTDTQYF | TGTGCCAGCAACCCAGAGGGGTTTATTCCCACAGATACGCAGTATTTT
once | TRBJ1-6 | TRBV4-1 | TRBD1 | CASRTPGQRNSPLHF | TGCGCCAGCAGAACCCCGGGACAGCGTAATTCACCCCTCCACTTT
- | TRBJ1-1 | TRBV10-1 | TRBD1 | CASSDTGTGGFTEAFF | TGCGCCAGCAGTGACACCGGGACAGGGGGCTTCACTGAAGCTTTCTTT
- | TRBJ1-1 | TRBV5-4 | TRBD1 | CASSFDRVWTEAFF | TGTGCCAGCAGCTTCGACAGGGTTTGGACTGAAGCTTTCTTT
- | TRBJ1-2 | TRBV6-1 | - | CASSEAGGDYGYTF | TGTGCCAGCAGTGAAGCCGGCGGAGACTATGGCTACACCTTC
once | TRBJ2-5 | TRBV27 | - | CASSLSRGTQYF | TGTGCCAGCAGTTTATCAAGAGGGACCCAGTACTTC
once | TRBJ1-1 | TRBV5-1 | - | CASSLTQTEAFF | TGCGCCAGCAGCTTGACCCAGACTGAAGCTTTCTTT
- | TRBJ1-3 | TRBV5-1 | - | CASSQVGTPSGNTIYF | TGCGCCAGCAGCCAGGTGGGGACTCCCTCTGGAAACACCATATATTTT
- | TRBJ1-5 | TRBV6-5 | - | CASSYTRERGQPQHF | TGTGCCAGCAGTTACACCAGGGAACGGGGTCAGCCCCAGCATTTT
- | TRBJ2-1 | TRBV11-2 | - | CASSLAVDTSEQFF | TGTGCCAGCAGCTTAGCGGTCGATACAAGTGAGCAGTTCTTC
- | TRBJ1-2 | TRBV5-1 | TRBD1 | CASSWDRGIDGYTF | TGCGCCAGCAGCTGGGACAGGGGGATTGATGGCTACACCTTC
- | TRBJ2-4 | TRBV6-2/TRBV6-3 | TRBD1 | CASSVTGANIQYF | TGTGCCAGCAGCGTAACAGGGGCAAACATTCAGTACTTC
- | TRBJ2-1 | TRBV7-2 | TRBD1 | CASSLTGSSYNEQFF | TGTGCCAGCAGCTTGACAGGGAGCTCCTACAATGAGCAGTTCTTC
- | TRBJ2-3 | TRBV20-1 | TRBD2 | CSASVAGGLADTQYF | TGCAGTGCTAGTGTGGCGGGGGGGCTGGCAGATACGCAGTATTTT
- | TRBJ2-7 | TRBV11-1 | TRBD1 | CASSSATGQGGYEQYF | TGTGCCAGCAGCTCGGCGACGGGACAGGGTGGGTACGAGCAGTACTTC
once | TRBJ1-5 | TRBV18 | - | CASSPGAPVHSNQPQHF | TGTGCCAGCTCTCCAGGGGCGCCTGTACATAGCAATCAGCCCCAGCATTTT
- | TRBJ2-1 | TRBV5-1 | TRBD2 | CASSLAVAGGYNEQFF | TGCGCCAGCAGCTTGGCAGTAGCGGGGGGATACAATGAGCAGTTCTTC
- | TRBJ1-1 | TRBV12-1 | - | CASSWSTRAAEAFF | TGTGCCAGCAGTTGGAGTACCAGGGCGGCTGAAGCTTTCTTT
- | TRBJ1-4 | TRBV5-1 | TRBD1 | CASSRDRGPGKLFF | TGCGCCAGCAGTCGAGACAGGGGGCCGGGAAAACTGTTTTTT
few | TRBJ1-5 | TRBV5-6 | - | CASSLGGFFQPQHF | TGTGCCAGCAGCTTGGGCGGGTTTTTCCAGCCCCAGCATTTT
once | TRBJ1-2 | TRBV5-4 | - | CASSLGLDSGGYTF | TGTGCCAGCAGCTTAGGGCTCGACAGCGGAGGCTACACCTTC
- | TRBJ2-2 | TRBV3-1/TRBV3-2 | TRBD2 | CASSLKRGGDTGELFF | TGTGCCAGCAGCCTCAAACGGGGGGGCGACACCGGGGAGCTGTTTTTT
- | TRBJ2-7 | TRBV7-8 | TRBD1 | CASSLSGTGSSYEQYF | TGTGCCAGCAGCCTCTCCGGGACAGGGAGCTCCTACGAGCAGTACTTC
- | TRBJ1-1 | TRBV19 | - | CASSPDPGALDTEAFF | TGTGCCAGTAGTCCCGATCCAGGGGCGCTGGACACTGAAGCTTTCTTT
- | TRBJ1-5 | TRBV2 | - | CASSEGKGVQPQHF | TGTGCCAGCAGTGAAGGGAAAGGAGTTCAGCCCCAGCATTTT
- | TRBJ2-2 | TRBV7-9 | - | CASSLDEGLRANTGELFF | TGTGCCAGCAGCTTAGATGAGGGGCTACGTGCGAACACCGGGGAGCTGTTTTTT
- | TRBJ2-7 | TRBV5-4 | TRBD1 | CASSLGQGAGYEQYF | TGTGCCAGCAGCTTGGGACAGGGGGCCGGCTACGAGCAGTACTTC
- | TRBJ1-4 | TRBV7-9 | - | CASTQRGSRNEKLFF | TGTGCCAGCACCCAAAGGGGGTCTCGTAATGAAAAACTGTTTTTT
few | TRBJ1-5 | TRBV5-1 | - | CASSADGRANQPQHF | TGCGCCAGCAGCGCGGACGGGAGGGCCAATCAGCCCCAGCATTTT
- | TRBJ1-5 | TRBV19 | - | CASSMQVPNQPQHF | TGTGCCAGTAGTATGCAGGTACCAAATCAGCCCCAGCATTTT
- | TRBJ2-3 | TRBV6-6 | - | CASSYSWGQVDTQYF | TGTGCCAGCAGTTACTCCTGGGGGCAGGTGGATACGCAGTATTTT
- | TRBJ2-2 | TRBV14 | - | CASSRQITGGELFF | TGTGCCAGCAGTCGACAGATTACGGGCGGGGAGCTGTTTTTT
- | TRBJ2-2 | TRBV30 | - | CAWSVGWRNTGELFF | TGTGCCTGGAGTGTAGGATGGAGAAACACCGGGGAGCTGTTTTTT
- | TRBJ2-3 | TRBV6-1 | TRBD2 | CASSEAPGGGADTQYF | TGTGCCAGCAGTGAGGCCCCTGGCGGGGGTGCAGATACGCAGTATTTT
- | TRBJ1-2 | TRBV7-9 | TRBD1 | CASSLAWTGDGYTF | TGTGCCAGCAGCTTAGCCTGGACAGGGGACGGCTACACCTTC
- | TRBJ2-7 | TRBV5-5 | - | CASSNGELRSYEQYF | TGTGCCAGCAGCAACGGGGAGTTACGATCCTACGAGCAGTACTTC
- | TRBJ2-3 | TRBV6-1 | - | CASSEVEEDTQYF | TGTGCCAGCAGTGAAGTAGAGGAGGATACGCAGTATTTT
- | TRBJ2-1 | TRBV27 | - | CASSLRGTTYNEQFF | TGTGCCAGCAGTTTACGGGGGACAACCTACAATGAGCAGTTCTTC
- | TRBJ2-7 | TRBV12-3/TRBV12-4 | - | CASSFHFYEQYF | TGTGCCAGCAGTTTCCACTTCTACGAGCAGTACTTC
- | TRBJ1-4 | TRBV10-3 | TRBD1 | CAISATQGEGEKLFF | TGTGCCATCAGTGCCACCCAGGGGGAGGGTGAAAAACTGTTTTTT
- | TRBJ1-2 | TRBV7-9 | - | CASSLGVDNYGYTF | TGTGCCAGCAGCTTAGGTGTGGATAACTATGGCTACACCTTC
- | TRBJ2-3 | TRBV7-9 | - | CASSGYTQYF | TGTGCCAGCAGCGGTTATACGCAGTATTTT
- | TRBJ2-5 | TRBV30 | TRBD1 | CAWSPATGGRETQYF | TGTGCCTGGAGTCCGGCTACAGGGGGCAGGGAGACCCAGTACTTC
- | TRBJ1-2 | TRBV6-5 | - | CASRGRWGTPYGYTF | TGTGCCAGCAGGGGTAGGTGGGGGACTCCCTATGGCTACACCTTC
- | TRBJ1-2 | TRBV30 | TRBD1 | CAWTTGTGYGYTF | TGTGCCTGGACTACCGGGACAGGCTATGGCTACACCTTC
- | TRBJ2-7 | TRBV6-5 | - | CASSRGTVEQYF | TGTGCCAGCAGTCGCGGGACAGTCGAGCAGTACTTC
- | TRBJ1-5 | TRBV2 | - | CASSEWVGNQPQHF | TGTGCCAGCAGTGAATGGGTGGGCAATCAGCCCCAGCATTTT
- | TRBJ2-3 | TRBV9 | TRBD2 | CASSREGYTDTQYF | TGTGCCAGTAGCCGGGAGGGATACACAGATACGCAGTATTTT
- | TRBJ1-4 | TRBV19 | - | CASSLHNEKLFF | TGTGCCAGCAGTCTCCATAATGAAAAACTGTTTTTT